This T cell receptor beta chain was found in a study of shared clonotypes between healthy human individuals (dated by TCRdb to the early 2020s). Describing the broader study: A few men and two women, aged 18 to 49 years, made up the cohort. For each donor, CD4 naive and CD4 memory were each run on three plates, CD8 naive on two plates, and CD8 memory on one plate. To estimate repertoire size and how much clonotype sharing occurs between individuals, the study deeply sequenced the blood TCR repertoires of several healthy adults. Different laboratories and diverse techniques were used to prepare libraries and sequence TCR repertoires, to increase sequencing depth and limit assay-specific biases. Between about 0.94 and 8.9 billion PBMCs per donor were obtained by leukapheresis. The study at large found these results: Incomplete sequencing was indicated by rarefaction of sorted-subset datasets, despite the large sequencing depth. The genetic and exposure-history diversity represented was limited by the small number of donors. Pairwise subsampling indicated that sequencing depth was expected to affect the degree of clonotype sharing among donors. Compared with non-shared clonotypes, the clonotypes found in all four sorted-subset donors had higher generation probabilities. Larger estimated clonotype richness was generally found for naive subsets than for memory subsets. Sharing across a few donors was observed for approximately 4.6% of naive CD4, 3% to 3.5% of naive CD8, over 2% of memory CD4, and over 0.3% of memory CD8 clonotypes. Only blood was sampled, and tissue TCR repertoires likely differ from those in blood.

TCR CDR3 regions were amplified from genomic DNA by multiplex PCR using the deep immunoSEQ assay. Extracted genomic DNA from each cell subset was spread evenly across all wells of several immunoSEQ 96-well plates, with each plate serving as a replicate. For sorted subsets, each replicate PCR was loaded with 200 ng genomic DNA, equivalent to 25,000 to 35,000 T cell genomes. The purified libraries were quantified using a Qubit 3.0 fluorometer, sized with a Bioanalyzer 2100, and then quantified again using the KAPA Library Quantification kit. Each immunoSEQ 96-well plate was sequenced on its own single-read 150-cycle Illumina NextSeq 550 flow cell. The paper's processing steps were these. The immunoSEQ output contained only junctional sequences without quality scores, so filtering could not match that applied to full-length reads. Sequences were annotated with PyIR, a Python wrapper for IgBLAST v1.9, and V/J genes and CDR3 were assigned using IMGT germline references. Reads were filtered out if the reads had weak V/J assignments (E-value above 1e-6), no CDR3, stop codons, out-of-frame junctions, or ambiguous translated residues. V3J clonotypes were defined as sequences sharing the same inferred V gene, J gene, and CDR3 amino acid sequence. The percentage overlap between two repertoires was calculated by dividing the number of shared unique clonotypes by the size of the smaller repertoire. Three approaches were used to assess repertoire richness: RTK rarefaction, the Chao1 estimator, and Recon v2.1 estimates of unobserved clonotypes. Generation probabilities were computed with OLGA for all TCRbeta clonotypes obtained by the gDNA method from several donors. TCRdb stores this immuneACCESS table with in-frame sequences only. Part of the clones is absent; in the studies checked, under half of the shortfall reflects unresolved V genes, and no reason is known for the rest. The V and J calls and the clone size are those of that table, but D and trimming were determined from the DNA. Counted in this sample were some 1,100,000 clones; more than 75% of them appeared once. 0.5% to 0.6% of the sample comes from the top ten.

This clone has just one count. The clone's antigen remains unknown. Base qualities are missing; no much larger clone stands one base away. Healthy HIV-negative adults with no recently reported acute infections or vaccinations were included as donors. Every donor was a Caucasian adult residing in Nashville, Tennessee, USA. Magnetic negative selection was used to enrich CD4+ T cells, after which naive cells were positively selected on CD45RA and the negative fraction became the memory subset. Blood was obtained by leukapheresis, after which PBMCs were separated by Ficoll-Histopaque density gradient centrifugation and cryopreserved in liquid nitrogen vapor phase. Analytical flow cytometry was used to check the purity and quantity of each magnetically sorted T cell population. From each sorted fraction, genomic DNA was isolated and quantified by UV absorbance on a Nanodrop 2000c. Spanning cysteine to phenylalanine, the CDR3 consists of 16 amino acids. Only the CDR3 region is kept as DNA, spanning 48 bases read in frame from base 1. The germline V gene sets CDR1 to SGHTA and CDR2 to FQGTGA. For this chain, trimming is 5 bases at the V end and 12 bases at the J end, and the number of junction bases without a gene match is 17.

This TCR derives from a man aged 18-30 years in good health. Some clones in this sample may be carry-over from other donors' samples. Sequenced input: memory CD4+ T cells from PBMCs. The sample's cell subset or site label is to be understood as: CD45RA-negative fraction. The sequence joins TRBV7-3 to TRBJ2-1; a stretch of 9 junction bases matches TRBD2. This receptor carries the CDR3 CASSAQGLALGSRQFF. The sequenced DNA: TGTGCCAGCAGCGCCCAGGGACTAGCATTAGGGTCCCGGCAGTTCTTC.